This TCR beta chain was observed in a study of regulatory T cells in long-lasting Graves disease. Study-level information: Antithyroid drug intake by newly diagnosed Graves' patients had lasted under 3 months.

Time point noted: newly diagnosed GD, antithyroid drugs for less than 3 months. PBMCs were the source of the RNA used for TCR sequencing. The V end lost 1 base, the J end lost 6 bases, and 14 bases lay between the germline ends. This CDR3 region has 14 residues. CDR1 is SGHRS, CDR2 YFSETQ, per germline. Findings of the study overall: There were preferences for TRBV28, TRBJ1-2 and TRBJ2-5 in persistent disease.

Many counts were recorded for this clonotype. Its cognate antigen is unknown. In building TCR beta libraries, iRepertoire HTBI primers were used together with Arm-PCR of CDR3 regions. From the multiplex PCR reads, TCRdb called clonotypes with MiXCR, one entry per CDR3 protein. The table records some 240,000 distinct CDR3 sequences, roughly 20% of them present only once. This sample also belongs to another study, concerning T cells in Graves' hyperthyroidism and ophthalmopathy. As reported in that work: A model using 13 V-J features told ophthalmopathy apart from stable hyperthyroidism.

This TCR derives from a woman between 25 and 40 years old with Graves disease. The V call is TRBV5-1, the J call TRBJ2-7; tentative D call: TRBD2 (5 bases). Specimen: peripheral blood mononuclear cells (PBMCs), collected at new diagnosis, from a patient treated with antithyroid drugs. The CDR3 loop reads CASSLLDRGSEQYF. Here the CDR3 DNA reads TGCGCCAGCAGCTTGCTCGACCGGGGTTCCGAGCAGTACTTC.